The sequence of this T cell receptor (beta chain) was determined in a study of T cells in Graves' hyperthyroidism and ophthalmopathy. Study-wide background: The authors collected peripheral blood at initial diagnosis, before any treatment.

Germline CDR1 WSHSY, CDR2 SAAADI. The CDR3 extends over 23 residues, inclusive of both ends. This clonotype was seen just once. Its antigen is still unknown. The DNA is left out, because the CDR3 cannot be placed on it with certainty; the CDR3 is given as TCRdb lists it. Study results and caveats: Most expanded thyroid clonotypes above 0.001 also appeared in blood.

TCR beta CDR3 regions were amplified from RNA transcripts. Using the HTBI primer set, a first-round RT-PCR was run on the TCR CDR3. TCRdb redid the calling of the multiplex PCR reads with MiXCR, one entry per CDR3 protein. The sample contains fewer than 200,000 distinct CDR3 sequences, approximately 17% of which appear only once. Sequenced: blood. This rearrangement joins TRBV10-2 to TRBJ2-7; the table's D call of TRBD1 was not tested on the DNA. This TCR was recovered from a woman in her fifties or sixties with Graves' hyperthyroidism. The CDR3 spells CASRGLGLWETQYFGPLEGEQYF.